The 17 T cell receptor beta chains given below trace back to one sample, sequenced in a study of blood T cell repertoires in COVID-19. Assay used: immunoSEQ multiplex PCR; TCRdb lists only in-frame clones, some missing. The sample lists approximately 70,000 clones, roughly 90% occurring once. Sequencing was done on a sample of peripheral blood. These receptors all come from a woman aged 55-70 years with acute or convalescent COVID-19.

The genes are TRBV11-3 and TRBJ2-2; 7 bases align to TRBD2. This CDR3 contains 18 residues. V trimming: 1 base; J trimming: 6 bases; junction bases outside the gene matches: 14. Germline CDR1 and CDR2: SGHNT and YENEEA. CDR3 sequence reads: CASSLAFRREGDAGELFF. As DNA, the CDR3 is TGTGCCAGCAGCTTAGCCTTCCGCAGGGAGGGAGATGCCGGGGAGCTGTTTTTT.

This clone was detected a few times. This rearrangement joins TRBV6-6 to TRBJ2-7; 10 bases match TRBD2. Germline V gene data show CDR1 as MNHNY and CDR2 as SVGAGI (reference sequence). The CDR3 has 16 amino acids. V lost 7 bases, J lost 6 bases, and 15 bases stayed unmatched. The CDR3 spells CASTEQLGLAPAEQYV. CDR3 in DNA: TGTGCCAGCACTGAGCAATTGGGACTAGCGCCAGCCGAGCAGTACGTC.

This clone was found a few times. J is TRBJ2-2 and V is TRBV14, with D hard to call. CDR1 and CDR2 from the germline V gene are SGHDN and FVKESK. V lost 3 bases, J lost 9 bases, and 5 bases lay in between. The CDR3 is made up of 11 amino acids. The CDR3 DNA reads TGTGCCAGCAGCCAGAGAAGGGAGCTGTTTTTT. This gives the protein CASSQRRELFF.

V gene TRBV2 combines with J gene TRBJ2-7, with D perhaps TRBD2 (6 bases). This CDR3 comprises 13 residues. Germline assignment: CDR1 SNHLY and CDR2 FYNNEI. V was shortened by 6 bases and J by 2 bases, with 11 bases between the two germline ends. The CDR3 bases are TGTGCCAGCAGGCGGGGTGAGCCCTACGAGCAGTACGTC. Protein: CASRRGEPYEQYV.

This clone was seen just once. The chain links TRBV19 to TRBJ1-2; D is possibly TRBD1 (6 bases). The CDR3 has 14 amino acids. CDR1 and CDR2 (germline): LNHDA, SQIVND (reference sequence). Trimming left V 6 bases short and J 1 base short, with 12 bases between. In DNA, the CDR3 is TGTGCCAGTAGCGCAACAGGGCGTAACTATGGCTACACCTTC. Its protein product is CASSATGRNYGYTF.

The chain joins TRBV5-4 to TRBJ2-3; 7 bases are shared with TRBD2. The CDR3 has 14 residues. Germline trimming cut 6 bases from V and 4 bases from J; bases unmatched to any gene: 8. CDR1 is SGHNT, CDR2 YYREEE, per germline (reference sequence). The CDR3 here is CASTSGGSPDTQYF. Here the CDR3 DNA reads TGTGCCAGCACATCCGGGGGGAGCCCAGATACGCAGTATTTT.

This clone was observed a single time. Written as DNA, the CDR3 is TGTGCCAGCAGCGACAGGGGACCGTGGGATGAGCAGTTCTTC. Encoded protein: CASSDRGPWDEQFF. V usage is TRBV11-1 and J usage is TRBJ2-1, with 8 bases matching TRBD1. Germline V gene sequence: CDR1 SGHAT, CDR2 FQDESV (reference sequence). J was trimmed by 8 bases and V by 5 bases; bases with no gene match: 8. The CDR3 runs 14 residues.

The rearrangement links TRBV2 to TRBJ1-2, with 9 positions matching TRBD1. Germline CDR1 is SNHLY and CDR2 is FYNNEI. This CDR3 spans 13 amino acids. V trimming: 3 bases; J trimming: 6 bases; junction bases outside the gene matches: 2. The CDR3 protein is CASSEGDRDGYTF. CDR3 coding DNA: TGTGCCAGCAGTGAGGGGGACAGGGATGGCTACACCTTC.

This clone occurred a few times. The V call is TRBV2, the J call TRBJ1-4; unclear D gene. Deletions cut 7 bases from V and 5 bases from J, with 11 bases between. The CDR3 runs 13 residues. CDR1 and CDR2 (germline): SNHLY, FYNNEI. DNA of the CDR3: TGTGCCAGCAATGGGTTAGCCAATGAAAAACTGTTTTTT. Translating it yields CASNGLANEKLFF.

This clone was observed a handful of times. J is TRBJ1-3 and V is TRBV6-5, with D unresolved. Germline V gene lookup returns CDR1 MNHEY and CDR2 SVGAGI. This CDR3 comprises 14 residues. Trimming took off 7 bases at V and 0 bases at J, with 10 bases between the two ends. The CDR3 here is CASINLNSGNTIYF. The CDR3 DNA follows: TGTGCCAGCATTAACCTAAACTCTGGAAACACCATATATTTT.

J is TRBJ1-4 and V is TRBV5-1, with D possibly matching TRBD1 (6 bases). Germline assignment: CDR1 SGHRS and CDR2 YFSETQ. This CDR3 spans 17 amino acids. V gave up 4 bases and J gave up 5 bases, with 21 bases separating them. CDR3 DNA: TGCGCCAGCAGCCCCGGTCTCGCGGGGGGCTTGAATGAAAAACTGTTTTTT. This sequence encodes CASSPGLAGGLNEKLFF.

V usage is TRBV30 and J usage is TRBJ2-3; D call uncertain. CDR1 is GTSNPN and CDR2 is SVGIG in the germline V gene (reference sequence). Trimming pared 0 bases from V and 6 bases from J, leaving 10 bases between. This CDR3 is built from 13 residues. The CDR3 sequence is CAWSVLAEDTQYF. CDR3 sequence (DNA): TGTGCCTGGAGTGTACTGGCGGAGGATACGCAGTATTTT.

This clone was seen just once. The chain recombines TRBV28 with TRBJ2-7; a weak D match, TRBD1 (6 bases). Trimming took 5 bases from V and 3 from J, leaving 11 bases between them. Germline V lookup: CDR1 MDHEN, CDR2 SYDVKM. The CDR3 has 13 residues. The CDR3 loop is CASSTQGYYEQYV. CDR3 nucleotides: TGTGCCAGCAGTACACAGGGCTACTACGAGCAGTACGTC.

CDR3 sequence: CASSTTWVSRTQGNTGELFF. CDR3 coding DNA: TGTGCCAGCAGCACCACCTGGGTGTCCAGAACCCAGGGGAACACCGGGGAGCTGTTTTTT. The chain joins TRBV5-8 to TRBJ2-2; tentatively, D is TRBD1 (5 bases). The CDR3 loop spans 20 amino acids. The germline gives CDR1 SGHTS, CDR2 YDEGEE. Between the trimmed V and J ends, which lost 4 bases and 1 base, there was a span of 26 bases.

The V gene is TRBV12-3 or TRBV12-4, the J gene TRBJ2-1, with a tentative D call TRBD2 (6 bases). The CDR3 is made up of 13 amino acids. V was pared by 6 bases and J by 8 bases, with 14 bases between. The CDR3 region has the DNA TGTGCCAGCAGCAAAGGAGGGGAGGATGAGCAGTTCTTC. Translated: CASSKGGEDEQFF.

This clone was counted a few times. V is TRBV7-6 and J is TRBJ1-2; D remains ambiguous. CDR3 size: 13 residues. V was shortened by 5 bases and J by 5 bases, with 12 bases between the two germline ends. CDR1 and CDR2 from the germline V gene are SGHVS and FNYEAQ. The CDR3 protein is CASSLKADYGYTF. CDR3 DNA: TGTGCCAGCAGCCTTAAGGCGGATTATGGCTACACCTTC.

This clone was observed a handful of times. The chain links TRBV6-5 to TRBJ1-2; TRBD1 is a possible D gene (6 bases). Germline values: CDR1 MNHEY, CDR2 SVGAGI. The length of the CDR3 is 13 residues. Trimming pared 4 bases from V and 8 bases from J, leaving 14 bases between. The CDR3 DNA sequence: TGTGCCAGCAGTTCCCGGGACAACGACGGCTACACCTTC. As protein: CASSSRDNDGYTF.